The 31 T cell receptor beta chains reported below all come from one sample, sequenced in a study of blood T cells in healthy people across ages (dated by TCRdb to 2013 to 2016). Library method: 5' RACE. The run used an Illumina HiSeq 2500. A second PCR of roughly 7 to 12 cycles was run with a J-beta primer mix and a sample-barcoded 5' primer. TCRdb reprocessing: public reads trimmed at Q25 with fastp, clones called with MiXCR, in-frame beta chains kept. Each entry is one CDR3 protein sequence, shown with its most common DNA and genes. This sample comprises about 1.5 million distinct CDR3 sequences, under 55% of them detected only once. The ten largest clonotypes hold around 4% of the sample. Sequences were obtained from blood. The receptors were sampled from a woman aged 18-29 years in good health.

This clonotype was seen only a few times. The rearrangement links TRBV5-4 to TRBJ1-4; TRBD1 aligns across 9 bases. After removal of 1 base from V and 0 bases from J, the junction contained 1 base not matched to a gene. CDR3 length: 16 residues. Germline-derived CDR1 and CDR2 are SGHNT and YYREEE (reference sequence). The chain's CDR3 is CASSLRQGATNEKLFF. The CDR3 bases are TGTGCCAGCAGCTTGAGACAGGGGGCAACTAATGAAAAACTGTTTTTT.

The chain is built from TRBV7-8 and TRBJ1-1; D is undetermined. In germline, CDR1 is SGHVS, CDR2 FQNEAQ. V lost 2 bases to trimming and J lost 3 bases, with 13 bases between them. This CDR3 comprises 15 residues. The CDR3 nucleotides read TGTGCCAGCAGCTTACTTGGATACGGGGACACTGAAGCTTTCTTT. It specifies CASSLLGYGDTEAFF.

The chain carries TRBV4-1 and TRBJ1-2; 7 bases match TRBD1. CDR3 length: 15 amino acids. Trimming removed 3 bases from V and 4 bases from J; junction bases left unmatched: 8. The V gene's germline CDR1 is MGHRA and CDR2 YSYEKL. CDR3 DNA sequence: TGCGCCAGCAGCCAGGTTTCCGGGACAGCCTATGGCTACACCTTC. Translated, it gives CASSQVSGTAYGYTF.

CDR3 DNA sequence: TGTGCCAGCAGGCGGACAGGGGAAGCTCAGCCCCAGCATTTT. It translates to CASRRTGEAQPQHF. J is TRBJ1-5 and V is TRBV6-2 or TRBV6-3, with TRBD1 identical over 9 bases. CDR3 length equals 14 residues. Germline V gene data show CDR1 as MNHEY and CDR2 as SVGEGT. With V trimmed by 6 bases and J by 6 bases, 6 bases remained unmatched.

V gene TRBV7-2 combines with J gene TRBJ2-3; D is perhaps TRBD1 (10 bases). The CDR3 is made up of 19 amino acids. V lost 3 bases and J 2 bases, leaving 24 bases between the germline ends. CDR1 is SGHTA and CDR2 is FQGNSA in the germline V gene. For the CDR3, the DNA is TGTGCCAGCAGCTTGGACAGGGGGGGAATAGCGGGAGTCACAGATACGCAGTATTTT. Amino acid sequence: CASSLDRGGIAGVTDTQYF. Combining the CDR3 with reference TRBV7-2 and TRBJ2-3 gives the whole variable domain GAGVSQSPSNKVTEKGKDVELRCDPISGHTALYWYRQSLGQGLEFLIYFQGNSAPDKSGLPSDRFSAERTGGSVSTLTIQRTQQEDSAVYLCASSLDRGGIAGVTDTQYFGPGTRLTVL.

The chain employs TRBV6-2 or TRBV6-3 and TRBJ2-1; D might be TRBD1 (6 bases). The CDR3 is 16 amino acids. V was shortened by 5 bases and J by 7 bases, with 21 bases between the two germline ends. Germline lookup yields CDR1 MNHEY and CDR2 SVGEGT. CDR3 region: CASSRSRGLILNEQFF. CDR3 DNA sequence: TGTGCCAGCAGTCGTAGCAGGGGCCTGATTTTGAATGAGCAGTTCTTC.

The rearrangement uses TRBV5-1 and TRBJ1-1; 7 bases match TRBD1. V shed 4 bases and J 3 bases; nucleotides not matched to a gene: 9. CDR1 is SGHRS and CDR2 is YFSETQ in the germline V gene. This CDR3 spans 15 amino acids. CDR3 protein: CASSTGQLRDTEAFF. CDR3 DNA sequence: TGCGCCAGCAGCACGGGACAGCTAAGGGACACTGAAGCTTTCTTT.

V is TRBV28 and J is TRBJ2-1; D may be TRBD1 (6 bases). V lost 6 bases and J lost 0, with 15 bases in between. Germline V CDR1 and CDR2: MDHEN, SYDVKM. The CDR3 consists of 16 residues. The CDR3, as DNA: TGTGCCAGCAGCACAAACAGGGCTATCTCCTACAATGAGCAGTTCTTC. Translation gives CASSTNRAISYNEQFF.

This sequence joins TRBV4-1 and TRBJ2-3; tentative D call: TRBD2 (5 bases). Trimming removed 4 bases from V and 1 base from J, with 15 bases in between. The CDR3 runs 16 residues. From germline, CDR1 is MGHRA and CDR2 YSYEKL. CDR3 nucleotides: TGCGCCAGCAGCCTCGGGGTAGCCTCGGGCACAGATACGCAGTATTTT. Its translation is CASSLGVASGTDTQYF.

The V call is TRBV4-3, the J call TRBJ1-2, with TRBD1 as a possible D gene (6 bases). Between the trimmed V and J ends, which lost 3 bases and 4 bases, there was a span of 18 bases. This CDR3 is built from 16 residues. Germline CDR1 reads LGHNA; CDR2 reads YSLEER. For the CDR3, the DNA is TGCGCCAGCAGCCACGAGGCGTCCAGGGGCCCCTATGGCTACACCTTC. It codes for CASSHEASRGPYGYTF.

The chain has TRBV7-2 and TRBJ2-1; 8 bases fit TRBD2. The CDR3 is 15 amino acids. V shed 2 bases and J 6 bases; nucleotides not matched to a gene: 6. Germline V gene data show CDR1 as SGHTA and CDR2 as FQGNSA. The CDR3 here is CASSLRGSGGNEQFF. In DNA, the CDR3 is TGTGCCAGCAGCTTAAGAGGAAGCGGGGGCAATGAGCAGTTCTTC.

V and J are TRBV9 and TRBJ1-5, with D hard to call. V was cut by 0 bases and J by 2 bases, with 6 bases left in between. The CDR3 is made up of 14 amino acids. Germline V CDR1 and CDR2: SGDLS, YYNGEE. The CDR3: CASSVGRGNQPQHF. The CDR3 nucleotides read TGTGCCAGCAGCGTAGGACGGGGCAATCAGCCCCAGCATTTT.

The chain carries TRBV6-1 and TRBJ2-6; maybe TRBD2 (7 bases). The CDR3 contains 14 residues. Between the trimmed V and J ends, which lost 3 bases and 11 bases, there was a span of 14 bases. The V gene's germline CDR1 is MNHNS and CDR2 SASEGT. DNA of the CDR3: TGTGCCAGCAGTGACGGGGGGCGTTGGGACGTCCTGACTTTC. This codes for CASSDGGRWDVLTF.

This chain uses TRBV20-1 with TRBJ2-4; TRBD2 agrees at 10 bases. Matching the DNA end better, TRBJ2-7 makes the J call doubtful. Germline V gene lookup returns CDR1 DFQATT and CDR2 SNEGSKA (reference sequence). The CDR3 runs to 17 residues. The CDR3 DNA is TGCAGTGCTAGAGTTCAACCGCCAGCGGGGGGGCCCCTCGAGCAGTACTTC. Translated: CSARVQPPAGGPLEQYF.

The chain carries TRBV20-1 and TRBJ2-1, with 9 bases aligning to TRBD2. The CDR3 runs to 15 residues. V shed 0 bases, J shed 5 bases, and the junction held 5 bases outside the gene matches. The germline gives CDR1 DFQATT, CDR2 SNEGSKA (reference sequence). Here the CDR3 DNA reads TGCAGTGCTAGAGATAGGACTAGCGAGAACAATGAGCAGTTCTTC. It specifies CSARDRTSENNEQFF.

This chain joins TRBV4-1 and TRBJ2-4, with 9 bases matching TRBD2. Matching the DNA end better, TRBJ2-7 makes the J call doubtful. The CDR3 length is 15 residues. Germline CDR1 and CDR2: MGHRA and YSYEKL. CDR3 nucleotide sequence: TGCGCCAGCAGCCCAACTAGCGGGTACTCCTACGAGCAGTACTTC. Translating it yields CASSPTSGYSYEQYF.

V and J are TRBV27 and TRBJ2-3, with D maybe TRBD2 (6 bases). The CDR3 has 17 residues. Germline loops: CDR1 MNHEY, CDR2 SMNVEV (reference sequence). The germline V and J ends were trimmed by 5 bases and 5 bases, with 23 bases remaining between them. In nucleotides, the CDR3 is TGTGCCAGCAGTCCTATTACGGTTGCGGGAACCGGAGATACGCAGTATTTT. Amino acid sequence: CASSPITVAGTGDTQYF.

The CDR3 coding sequence is TGTGCCAGCAGCTTTCAGAGCGGGGGTTACAATGAGCAGTTCTTC. It is translated as CASSFQSGGYNEQFF. V is TRBV7-2 and J is TRBJ2-1; 8 positions agree with TRBD2. Germline values: CDR1 SGHTA, CDR2 FQGNSA. Unmatched junction bases numbered 5, after V lost 3 bases and J lost 4 bases. The CDR3 length is 15 residues.

The CDR3 DNA reads as TGTGCTAGTGGCCGGGGTACGCAGTATTTT. Amino acid sequence: CASGRGTQYF. This chain uses TRBV12-5 with TRBJ2-3, with D possibly being TRBD2 (5 bases). CDR3 length equals 10 residues. CDR1 and CDR2 (germline): LGHNT, FRNRAP. V dropped 6 bases and J dropped 8 bases, with 6 bases sitting between them. Full variable domain (rest looked up from reference TRBV12-5 and TRBJ2-3): DARVTQTPRHKVTEMGQEVTMRCQPILGHNTVFWYRQTMMQGLELLAYFRNRAPLDDSGMPKDRFSAEMPDATLATLKIQPSEPRDSAVYFCASGRGTQYFGPGTRLTVL.

V usage is TRBV19 and J usage is TRBJ2-7, with 9 nucleotides matching TRBD1. V lost 7 bases and J lost 4; bases outside the gene matches: 5. The CDR3 runs to 13 residues. Germline lookup yields CDR1 LNHDA and CDR2 SQIVND (reference sequence). The CDR3 is CASKPGTGYEQYF. The DNA of the CDR3 is TGTGCCAGTAAGCCCGGGACAGGGTACGAGCAGTACTTC.

CDR3 coding DNA: TGCGCCAGCAGCCAAGAAGGGACAGGTCATAACTATGGCTACACCTTC. As protein: CASSQEGTGHNYGYTF. The rearrangement joins TRBV4-3 to TRBJ1-2; 8 bases are a match to TRBD1. This CDR3 has 16 amino acids. Looked up from germline, CDR1 is LGHNA and CDR2 is YSLEER. J was trimmed by 1 base and V by 0 bases; bases with no gene match: 4.

This clonotype came up many times. The J gene is TRBJ2-7, the V gene TRBV2; 9 bases fit TRBD2. Germline trimming cut 3 bases from V and 1 base from J; bases unmatched to any gene: 13. This CDR3 contains 18 residues. The germline V gene has CDR1 SNHLY and CDR2 FYNNEI. CDR3 residues: CASSEVWPSGGTSYEQYF. The CDR3 coding sequence is TGTGCCAGCAGTGAGGTCTGGCCCAGCGGGGGGACTTCCTACGAGCAGTACTTC.

This clonotype appeared a few times. This chain joins TRBV7-9 and TRBJ1-1; D is unclear. The V gene's germline CDR1 is SEHNR and CDR2 FQNEAQ (reference sequence). CDR3 length: 14 amino acids. V gave up 1 base and J gave up 1 base, with 7 bases separating them. Here the CDR3 DNA reads TGTGCCAGCAGCTTAGAATTACGGAACACTGAAGCTTTCTTT. Translation gives CASSLELRNTEAFF.

The chain combines TRBV20-1 with TRBJ2-7; 7 nucleotides line up with TRBD2. Germline CDR1 DFQATT, CDR2 SNEGSKA (reference sequence). The CDR3 consists of 15 residues. J gave up 7 bases and V 6 bases, and 18 bases lay outside the gene matches. The CDR3 loop reads CSALIADGDYNEQYF. CDR3 DNA: TGCAGTGCCCTGATAGCGGACGGGGACTACAATGAGCAGTACTTC.

This clonotype was seen repeatedly, ten times or more. J is TRBJ2-5 and V is TRBV11-2, with 7 bases that match TRBD2. Germline V lookup: CDR1 SGHAT, CDR2 FQNNGV. Trimming at V came to 0 bases and at J to 2 bases, leaving 6 bases not matched to a gene. The length of the CDR3 is 16 residues. CDR3 in amino acids: CASSLERLAVQETQYF. DNA of the CDR3: TGTGCCAGCAGCTTAGAACGTCTAGCGGTTCAAGAGACCCAGTACTTC.

The count of this clonotype is one. The chain couples TRBV3-1 to TRBJ2-5; 8 bases line up with TRBD1. V dropped 5 bases and J dropped 11; count of bases not matched to a gene: 13. CDR1 is LGHDT, CDR2 YNNKEL, per germline (reference sequence). There are 14 residues in the CDR3. The CDR3 loop is CASSSIGQGGKQYF. The CDR3 coding sequence is TGTGCCAGCAGCTCTATCGGACAGGGCGGCAAGCAGTACTTC.

This clonotype was picked up a small number of times. The chain links TRBV20-1 to TRBJ2-1, with D unresolved. Germline V lookup: CDR1 DFQATT, CDR2 SNEGSKA (reference sequence). The V end was cut by 6 bases, the J end by 4 bases, with 13 bases between. CDR3 size: 13 residues. The CDR3 DNA reads as TGCAGTGCGTTTCTCTTGAGATACAATGAGCAGTTCTTC. This encodes CSAFLLRYNEQFF.

This clonotype has just a few counts. The chain links TRBV27 to TRBJ1-1; 11 bases agree with TRBD1. CDR3 length equals 13 residues. The germline gives CDR1 MNHEY, CDR2 SMNVEV (reference sequence). Unmatched junction bases numbered 7, after V lost 5 bases and J lost 11 bases. The CDR3 protein is CASSRGQGASAFF. CDR3 DNA sequence: TGTGCCAGCAGTCGCGGACAGGGGGCTTCCGCTTTCTTT.

The chain couples TRBV20-1 to TRBJ2-5; possibly TRBD1 or TRBD2 for D (7 bases each). Trimming shortened V by 5 bases and J by 0 bases, and 10 bases separated the two germline ends. Germline CDR1 is DFQATT and CDR2 is SNEGSKA (reference sequence). The CDR3 extends over 13 amino acids. The DNA of the CDR3 is TGCAGTGCTCAGGGGGGGTACCAAGAGACCCAGTACTTC. Translation gives CSAQGGYQETQYF.

For this clonotype: Its ends do not fully match the called genes, so a read error is possible. This sequence joins TRBV6-2 or TRBV6-3 and TRBJ2-3, with 11 bases identical to TRBD2. Germline CDR1 MNHEY, CDR2 SVGEGT. This CDR3 is 15 amino acids long. CDR3 nucleotides: TGTGCCAGCAGTTGCGTGGGACTAGCGGCAGATATGCAGTATTTT. Residues: CASSCVGLAADMQYF.

Notes on this clonotype: One end of the junction does not line up with germline, which may come from a read error. This chain's CDR3 is CSARERPYNAQFF. The CDR3 coding sequence is TGCAGTGCTAGAGAACGCCCCTACAATGCGCAGTTCTTC. The chain couples TRBV20-1 to TRBJ2-1, with D hard to call. CDR1 is DFQATT and CDR2 is SNEGSKA in the germline V gene (reference sequence). This CDR3 has 13 residues.